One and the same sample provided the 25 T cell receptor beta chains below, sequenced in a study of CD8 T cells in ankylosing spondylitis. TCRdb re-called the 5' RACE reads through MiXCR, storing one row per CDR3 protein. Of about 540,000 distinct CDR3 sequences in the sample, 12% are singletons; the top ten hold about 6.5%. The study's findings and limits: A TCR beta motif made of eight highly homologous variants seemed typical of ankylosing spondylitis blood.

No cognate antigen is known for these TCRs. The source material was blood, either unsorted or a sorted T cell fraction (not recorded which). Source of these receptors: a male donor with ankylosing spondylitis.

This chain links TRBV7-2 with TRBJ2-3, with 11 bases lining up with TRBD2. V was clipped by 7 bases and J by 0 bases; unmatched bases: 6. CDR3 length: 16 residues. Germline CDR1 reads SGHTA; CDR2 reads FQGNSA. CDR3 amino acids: CASTLRTSGSTDTQYF. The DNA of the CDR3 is TGTGCCAGCACCCTAAGGACTAGCGGGAGCACAGATACGCAGTATTTT.

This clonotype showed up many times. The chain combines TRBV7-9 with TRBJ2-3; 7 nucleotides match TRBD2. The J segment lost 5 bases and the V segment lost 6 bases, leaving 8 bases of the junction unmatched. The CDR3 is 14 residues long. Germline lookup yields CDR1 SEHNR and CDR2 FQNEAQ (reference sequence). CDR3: CASSSILAKDTQYF. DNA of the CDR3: TGTGCCAGCAGTTCTATACTAGCGAAAGATACGCAGTATTTT.

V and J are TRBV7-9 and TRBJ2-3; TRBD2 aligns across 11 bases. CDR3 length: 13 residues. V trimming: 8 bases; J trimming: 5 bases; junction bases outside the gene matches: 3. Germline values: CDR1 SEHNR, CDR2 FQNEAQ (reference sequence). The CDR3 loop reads CASLLAGGDTQYF. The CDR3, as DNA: TGTGCCAGCCTGCTAGCGGGAGGAGATACGCAGTATTTT.

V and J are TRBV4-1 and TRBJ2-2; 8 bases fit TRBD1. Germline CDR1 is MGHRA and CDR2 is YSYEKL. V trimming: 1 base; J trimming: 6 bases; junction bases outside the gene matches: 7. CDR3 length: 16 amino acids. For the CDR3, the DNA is TGCGCCAGCAGCCAAGTTAGGACAGGGTCGGCCGGGGAGCTGTTTTTT. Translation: CASSQVRTGSAGELFF.

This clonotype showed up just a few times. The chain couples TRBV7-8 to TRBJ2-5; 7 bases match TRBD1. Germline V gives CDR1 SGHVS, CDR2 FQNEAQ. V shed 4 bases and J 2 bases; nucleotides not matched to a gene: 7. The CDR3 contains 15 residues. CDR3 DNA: TGTGCCAGCAGCTCCTCCAGACAGGGACAAGAGACCCAGTACTTC. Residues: CASSSSRQGQETQYF.

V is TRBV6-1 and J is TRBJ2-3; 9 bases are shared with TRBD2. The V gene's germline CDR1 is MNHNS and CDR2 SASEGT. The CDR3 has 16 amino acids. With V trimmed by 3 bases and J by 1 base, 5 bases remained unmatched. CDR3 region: CASSDLAGEGTDTQYF. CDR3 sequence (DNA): TGTGCCAGCAGTGATTTAGCGGGAGAAGGCACAGATACGCAGTATTTT.

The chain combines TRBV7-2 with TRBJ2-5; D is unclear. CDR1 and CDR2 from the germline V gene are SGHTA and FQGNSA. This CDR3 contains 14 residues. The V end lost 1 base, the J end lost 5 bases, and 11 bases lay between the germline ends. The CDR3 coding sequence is TGTGCCAGCAGCTTAGTAAAGGGATGGGAGACCCAGTACTTC. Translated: CASSLVKGWETQYF. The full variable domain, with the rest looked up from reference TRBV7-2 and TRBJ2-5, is GAGVSQSPSNKVTEKGKDVELRCDPISGHTALYWYRQSLGQGLEFLIYFQGNSAPDKSGLPSDRFSAERTGGSVSTLTIQRTQQEDSAVYLCASSLVKGWETQYFGPGTRLLVL.

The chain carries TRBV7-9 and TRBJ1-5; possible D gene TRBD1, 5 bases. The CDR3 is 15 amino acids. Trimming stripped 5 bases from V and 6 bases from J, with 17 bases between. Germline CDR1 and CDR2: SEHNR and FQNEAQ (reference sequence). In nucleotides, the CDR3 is TGTGCCAGCAGCCCCGGTTCACAGGCGGGTCAGCCCCAGCATTTT. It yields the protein CASSPGSQAGQPQHF.

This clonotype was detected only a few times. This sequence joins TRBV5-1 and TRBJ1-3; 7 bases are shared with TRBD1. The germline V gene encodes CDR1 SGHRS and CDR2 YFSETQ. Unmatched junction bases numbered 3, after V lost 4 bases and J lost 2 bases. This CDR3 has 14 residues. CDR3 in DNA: TGCGCCAGCAGCCGGGGACAGACTGGAAACACCATATATTTT. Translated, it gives CASSRGQTGNTIYF. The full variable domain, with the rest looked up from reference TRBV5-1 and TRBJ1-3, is KAGVTQTPRYLIKTRGQQVTLSCSPISGHRSVSWYQQTPGQGLQFLFEYFSETQRNKGNFPGRFSGRQFSNSRSEMNVSTLELGDSALYLCASSRGQTGNTIYFGEGSWLTVV.

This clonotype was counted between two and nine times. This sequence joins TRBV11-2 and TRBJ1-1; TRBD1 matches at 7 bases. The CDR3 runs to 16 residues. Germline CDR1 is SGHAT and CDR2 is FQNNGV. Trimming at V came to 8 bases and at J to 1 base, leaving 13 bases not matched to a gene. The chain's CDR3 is CASRLPTGVSNTEAFF. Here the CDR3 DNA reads TGTGCCAGCCGGTTGCCCACAGGGGTGTCGAACACTGAAGCTTTCTTT.

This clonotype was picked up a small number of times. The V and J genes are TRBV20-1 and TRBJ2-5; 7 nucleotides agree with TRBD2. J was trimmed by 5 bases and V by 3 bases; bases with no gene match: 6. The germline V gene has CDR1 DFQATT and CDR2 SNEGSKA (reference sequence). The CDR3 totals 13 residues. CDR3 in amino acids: CSASAGVGETQYF. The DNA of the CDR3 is TGCAGTGCTAGCGCGGGAGTAGGCGAGACCCAGTACTTC.

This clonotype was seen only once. The CDR3 DNA reads TGTGCCAGCTCACCACCGATAGGATACTATGGCTACACCTTC. Residues: CASSPPIGYYGYTF. V is TRBV18 and J is TRBJ1-2, with unresolved D. Trimming removed 0 bases at V and 3 bases at J, with 8 bases between. This CDR3 contains 14 residues. Germline lookup yields CDR1 KGHSH and CDR2 LQKENI. Full variable domain (remainder filled in from reference TRBV18 and TRBJ1-2): NAGVMQNPRHLVRRRGQEARLRCSPMKGHSHVYWYRQLPEEGLKFMVYLQKENIIDESGMPKERFSAEFPKEGPSILRIQQVVRGDSAAYFCASSPPIGYYGYTFGSGTRLTVV.

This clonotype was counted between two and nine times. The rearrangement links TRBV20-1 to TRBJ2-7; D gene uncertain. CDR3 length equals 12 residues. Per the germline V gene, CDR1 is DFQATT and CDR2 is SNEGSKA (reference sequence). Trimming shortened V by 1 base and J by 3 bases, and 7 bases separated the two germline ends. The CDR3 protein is CSARVLLYEQYF. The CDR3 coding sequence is TGCAGTGCTAGAGTCCTTCTCTACGAGCAGTACTTC.

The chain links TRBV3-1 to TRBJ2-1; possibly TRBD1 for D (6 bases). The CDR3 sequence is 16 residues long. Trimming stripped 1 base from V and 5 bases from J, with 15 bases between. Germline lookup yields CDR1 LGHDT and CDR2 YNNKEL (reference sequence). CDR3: CASSQGSRGTHNEQFF. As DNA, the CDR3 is TGTGCCAGCAGCCAAGGATCCAGGGGCACCCACAATGAGCAGTTCTTC.

CDR3 DNA: TGTGCCAGTTACCCCGGGACTAGCGGTAGGAACACCGGGGAGCTGTTTTTT. Amino acid sequence: CASYPGTSGRNTGELFF. This rearrangement joins TRBV19 to TRBJ2-2, with TRBD2 matching 11 bases. The V and J ends lost 8 bases and 1 base, in that order; junction bases with no gene match: 9. The CDR3 totals 17 residues. The germline CDR1 and CDR2 sequences are LNHDA and SQIVND (reference sequence).

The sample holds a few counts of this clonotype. The CDR3 bases are TGTGCCAGCAGCTTACGGGGGCGTCTGGAGCAGTTCTTC. The encoded protein is CASSLRGRLEQFF. This rearrangement joins TRBV7-2 to TRBJ2-1; either TRBD1 or TRBD2 may supply D (6 bases each). Germline V gives CDR1 SGHTA, CDR2 FQGNSA. V gave up 2 bases and J gave up 10 bases, with 12 bases separating them. CDR3 length: 13 residues.

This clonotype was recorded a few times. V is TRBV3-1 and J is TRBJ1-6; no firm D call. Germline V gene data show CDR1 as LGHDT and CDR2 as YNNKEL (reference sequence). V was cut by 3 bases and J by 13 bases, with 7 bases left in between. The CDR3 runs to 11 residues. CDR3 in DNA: TGTGCCAGCAGCCATGGCGGTCCCCTCCACTTT. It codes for CASSHGGPLHF.

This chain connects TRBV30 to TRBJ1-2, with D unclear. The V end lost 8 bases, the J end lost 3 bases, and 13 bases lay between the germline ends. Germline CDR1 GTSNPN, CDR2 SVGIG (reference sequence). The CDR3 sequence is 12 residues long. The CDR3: CAGRTPDYGYTF. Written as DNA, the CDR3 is TGTGCCGGCCGAACTCCGGACTATGGCTACACCTTC. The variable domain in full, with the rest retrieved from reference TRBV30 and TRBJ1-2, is SQTIHQWPATLVQPVGSPLSLECTVEGTSNPNLYWYRQAAGRGLQLLFYSVGIGQISSEVPQNLSASRPQDRQFILSSKKLLLSDSGFYLCAGRTPDYGYTFGSGTRLTVV.

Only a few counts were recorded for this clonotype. Here the CDR3 DNA reads TGTGCCAGCAGCGGCCCGGGGGCTGGGTTGAACACTGAAGCTTTCTTT. It codes for CASSGPGAGLNTEAFF. The chain couples TRBV7-9 to TRBJ1-1, with D tentatively TRBD1 (6 bases). This CDR3 is built from 16 residues. The germline gives CDR1 SEHNR, CDR2 FQNEAQ (reference sequence). The germline V and J ends were trimmed by 5 bases and 0 bases, with 16 bases remaining between them.

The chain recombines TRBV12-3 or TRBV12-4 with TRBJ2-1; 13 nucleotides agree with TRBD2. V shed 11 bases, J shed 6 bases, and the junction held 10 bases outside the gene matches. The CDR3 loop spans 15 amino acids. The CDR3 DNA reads TGTGCCGCAGGGGGGGGACTAGCGGGAACCAATGAGCAGTTCTTC. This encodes CAAGGGLAGTNEQFF.

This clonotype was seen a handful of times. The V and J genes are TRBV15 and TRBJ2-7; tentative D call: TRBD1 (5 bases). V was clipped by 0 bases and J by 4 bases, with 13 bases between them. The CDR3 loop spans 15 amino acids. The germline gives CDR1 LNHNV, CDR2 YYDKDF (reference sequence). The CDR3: CATSREGAAIYEQYF. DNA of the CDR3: TGTGCCACCAGCAGAGAAGGGGCGGCGATTTACGAGCAGTACTTC.

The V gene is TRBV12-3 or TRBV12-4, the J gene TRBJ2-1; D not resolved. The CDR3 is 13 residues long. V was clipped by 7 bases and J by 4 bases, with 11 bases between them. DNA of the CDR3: TGTGCCAGCACTGACCCGGTTTACAATGAGCAGTTCTTC. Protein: CASTDPVYNEQFF.

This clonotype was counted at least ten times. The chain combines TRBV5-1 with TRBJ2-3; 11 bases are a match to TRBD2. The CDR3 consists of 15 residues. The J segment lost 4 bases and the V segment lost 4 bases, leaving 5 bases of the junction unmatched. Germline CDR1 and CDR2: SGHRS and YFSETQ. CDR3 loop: CASSLGTSGSDTQYF. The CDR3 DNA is TGCGCCAGCAGCCTCGGGACTAGCGGATCAGATACGCAGTATTTT.

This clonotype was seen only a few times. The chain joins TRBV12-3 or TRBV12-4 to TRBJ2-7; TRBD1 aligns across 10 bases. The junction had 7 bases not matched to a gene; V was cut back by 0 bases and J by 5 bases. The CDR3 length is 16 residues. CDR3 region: CASSLAGTGAINEQYF. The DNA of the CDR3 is TGTGCCAGCAGTTTAGCCGGGACAGGGGCCATCAACGAGCAGTACTTC.

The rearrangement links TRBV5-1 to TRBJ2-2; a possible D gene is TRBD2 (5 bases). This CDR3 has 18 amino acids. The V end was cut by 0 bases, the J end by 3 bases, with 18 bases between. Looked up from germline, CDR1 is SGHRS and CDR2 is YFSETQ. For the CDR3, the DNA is TGCGCCAGCAGCTTGGTCTACGGGGTACACACCTACACCGGGGAGCTGTTTTTT. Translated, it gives CASSLVYGVHTYTGELFF.